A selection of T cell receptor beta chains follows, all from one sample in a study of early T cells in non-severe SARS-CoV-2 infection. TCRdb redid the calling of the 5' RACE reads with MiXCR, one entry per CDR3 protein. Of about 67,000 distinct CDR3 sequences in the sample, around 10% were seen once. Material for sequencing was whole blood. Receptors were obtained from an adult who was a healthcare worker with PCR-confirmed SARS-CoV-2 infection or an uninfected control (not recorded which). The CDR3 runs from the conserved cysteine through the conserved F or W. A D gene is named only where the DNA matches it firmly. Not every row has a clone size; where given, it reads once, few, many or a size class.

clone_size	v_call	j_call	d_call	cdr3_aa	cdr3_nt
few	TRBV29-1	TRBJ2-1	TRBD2	CSARLASHNEQFF	TGCAGCGCCAGACTAGCTTCCCACAATGAGCAGTTCTTC
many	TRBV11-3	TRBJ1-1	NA	CASSSGISTNTEAFF	TGTGCCAGCAGCTCAGGGATCTCGACGAACACTGAAGCTTTCTTT
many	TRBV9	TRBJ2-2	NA	CASSLRAGELFF	TGTGCCAGCAGCCTCAGGGCCGGGGAGCTGTTTTTT
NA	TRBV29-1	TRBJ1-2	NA	CSVAEEYGYTF	TGCAGCGTCGCGGAAGAATATGGCTACACCTTC
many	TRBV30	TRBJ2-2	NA	CAWSVPGNTGELFF	TGTGCCTGGAGTGTACCCGGGAACACCGGGGAGCTGTTTTTT
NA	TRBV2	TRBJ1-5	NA	CASTAPGEPQHF	TGTGCCAGCACCGCTCCGGGGGAGCCCCAGCATTTT
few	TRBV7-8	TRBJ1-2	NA	CASSPEGGDYGYTF	TGTGCCAGCAGCCCCGAGGGGGGCGACTATGGCTACACCTTC
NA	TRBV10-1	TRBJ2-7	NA	CASSEGQAPGEQYF	TGCGCCAGCAGCGAGGGCCAAGCCCCAGGGGAGCAGTACTTC
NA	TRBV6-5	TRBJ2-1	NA	CASSLVPSYNEQFF	TGTGCCAGCAGTCTTGTTCCCTCCTACAATGAGCAGTTCTTC
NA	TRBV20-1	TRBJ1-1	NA	CSARPPGNTEAFF	TGCAGTGCTAGGCCGCCGGGGAACACTGAAGCTTTCTTT
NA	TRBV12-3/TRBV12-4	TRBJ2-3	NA	CASSLAPGYTDTQYF	TGTGCCAGCAGTTTAGCGCCCGGCTACACAGATACGCAGTATTTT
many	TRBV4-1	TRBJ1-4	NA	CASSQDWPGEGEKLFF	TGCGCCAGCAGCCAAGACTGGCCAGGGGAGGGTGAAAAACTGTTTTTT
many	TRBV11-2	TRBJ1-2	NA	CASSLVSANYGYTF	TGTGCCAGCAGCTTAGTATCGGCTAACTATGGCTACACCTTC
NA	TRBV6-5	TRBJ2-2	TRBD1	CASSASGQGVAGELFF	TGTGCCAGCAGTGCCTCTGGACAGGGGGTGGCCGGGGAGCTGTTTTTT
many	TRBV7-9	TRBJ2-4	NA	CASSWLARDPWEAKNIQYF	TGTGCCAGCAGCTGGTTAGCCCGGGACCCTTGGGAAGCCAAAAACATTCAGTACTTC
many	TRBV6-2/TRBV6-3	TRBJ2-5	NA	CASSYDSRGQETQYF	TGTGCCAGCAGTTACGATAGTAGAGGCCAAGAGACCCAGTACTTC